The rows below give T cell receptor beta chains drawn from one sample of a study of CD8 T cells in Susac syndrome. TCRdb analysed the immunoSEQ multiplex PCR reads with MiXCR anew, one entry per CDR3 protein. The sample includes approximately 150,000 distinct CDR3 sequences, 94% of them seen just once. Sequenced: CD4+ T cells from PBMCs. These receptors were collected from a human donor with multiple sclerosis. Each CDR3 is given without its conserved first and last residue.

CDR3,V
ASSLEHSNQPQH,TRBV7-2
ATSRDRFGNTIY,TRBV15
ASSFAGTPSYEQY,TRBV7-9
ASKLERAGAYNEQF,TRBV27
SASDFSYNEQF,TRBV20-1
SARDFREVKNIQY,TRBV20-1
ASSLSGTGRETQY,TRBV5-4
SANPHYRGRETQY,TRBV20-1
ASSQVSEPDEQF,TRBV4-2
ASSVGTGGEQY,TRBV9
ASSWTGGNTGELF,TRBV19
ASSPGQGPLTEAF,TRBV4-2
SASRTSGSTDTQY,TRBV20-1
SVEEVRELF,TRBV29-1
ASSGDWNTGELF,TRBV6-4
AFTKDRTGRPRGYT,TRBV30
ASSLSPGAQPQH,TRBV27
ASSLTGVAF,TRBV28
ASSKPDYNEQF,TRBV6-6
ASSSTRTVWEQY,TRBV7-2
ASSHAESGTYEQY,TRBV6-2/TRBV6-3
ASSGRGRGTYGYT,TRBV6-1
SARAGDVETEAF,TRBV20-1
ASSSQGGITAF,TRBV28
ASSPQSPQGTEAF,TRBV18
ASSLAVRNTEAF,TRBV5-1
ASSWFRGSTYEQY,TRBV5-6
ASSLVGANTGELF,TRBV7-2
SVSSSHEQF,TRBV29-1
ASSSRGDQGEQY,TRBV7-9
ASSFRGGLAYT,TRBV11-2
ASSRGPPSEAF,TRBV6-5
SVGLVTWETQY,TRBV29-1
ASNSPAGHEQY,TRBV27
ASSGSDKSQPQH,TRBV2
ASSLSGQGYGPQH,TRBV12-3/TRBV12-4
ASSRVPGQDNIQY,TRBV18
ASGQGDYGYT,TRBV7-9
ASSSVTGGTSTYEQY,TRBV5-1
SVNTGGLQETQY,TRBV29-1
ASSAASGRPGEQF,TRBV6-4
ATRESSSYNEQF,TRBV15
ASSQDNPATGANVLT,TRBV4-3
ASSTKDTQY,TRBV12-3/TRBV12-4
SVRLGQGEPGWQPQH,TRBV29-1
ASSLGDRGFHQPQH,TRBV12-3/TRBV12-4
ASSLTQEHADTGELF,TRBV7-8
ASSPSDRWPYEQY,TRBV18
ASSLGRGQQPQH,TRBV7-2
ASSAGPQRTEAF,TRBV6-1
ASSPLGATNEKLF,TRBV4-3
ATSEQPGLAGWNEQF,TRBV24-1
ASSSYGTTVGELF,TRBV6-5
AWTFSGNLGREQY,TRBV30
SVDPGVGETQY,TRBV29-1
ASTLGAGRNYNEQF,TRBV12-3/TRBV12-4
ASRPSHWTNEKLF,TRBV7-9
SVQGTDFYEQY,TRBV29-1
ASSLGKNYGYT,TRBV13
ASSEAGKHHGYT,TRBV25-1